These 24 T cell receptor beta chains share one sample of origin, sequenced in a study of blood T cell repertoires in COVID-19. TCRdb's table, derived via immunoSEQ multiplex PCR, lists solely in-frame clones and lacks some. This repertoire shows under 150,000 clones, approximately 85% found once; its top ten account for around 6%. What was sequenced was peripheral blood. The receptors derive from a woman aged 60-75 years with COVID-19, enrolled during active disease.

The chain combines TRBV29-1 with TRBJ2-3; D unclear. CDR3 length: 14 residues. The germline V and J ends were trimmed by 5 bases and 0 bases, with 12 bases remaining between them. Germline CDR1 reads SQVTM; CDR2 reads ANQGSEA. CDR3 protein: CSVFTSRSTDTQYF. DNA for the CDR3: TGCAGCGTTTTTACGTCGCGTAGCACAGATACGCAGTATTTT.

The CDR3 is CASSIRAGGPVEQFF. CDR3 in DNA: TGTGCCAGTAGTATACGTGCGGGGGGGCCAGTTGAGCAGTTCTTC. The rearrangement links TRBV19 to TRBJ2-1, with TRBD2 matching 9 bases. CDR3 length: 15 amino acids. V shed 2 bases, J shed 9 bases, and the junction held 8 bases outside the gene matches. The germline CDR1 and CDR2 sequences are LNHDA and SQIVND (reference sequence).

This chain uses TRBV3-1 (or the pseudogene TRBV3-2) with TRBJ1-1, with D tentatively TRBD1 (6 bases). Looked up from germline, CDR1 is LGHDT and CDR2 is YNNKEL (reference sequence). This CDR3 is built from 14 residues. Trimming left V 4 bases short and J 2 bases short, with 11 bases between. In DNA form, the CDR3 reads TGTGCCAGCAGCCCGACAGGTTCTAACACTGAAGCTTTCTTT. Translated: CASSPTGSNTEAFF.

The chain has TRBV12-3 or TRBV12-4 and TRBJ2-7; 7 nucleotides align to TRBD2. J was trimmed by 4 bases and V by 5 bases; bases with no gene match: 2. The CDR3 contains 12 residues. The CDR3 DNA sequence: TGTGCCAGCAGTAGCGGGGAGTACGAGCAGTACTTC. It yields the protein CASSSGEYEQYF.

J is TRBJ1-6 and V is TRBV18; 9 nucleotides match TRBD1. CDR1 is KGHSH, CDR2 LQKENI, per germline. Trimming removed 4 bases from V and 1 base from J; junction bases left unmatched: 8. The CDR3 extends over 18 amino acids. The DNA for the CDR3 is TGTGCCAGCTCACGCGTTGGACAGGGGAGGTCCTATAATTCACCCCTCCACTTT. Translated, it gives CASSRVGQGRSYNSPLHF.

For the CDR3, the DNA is TGTGCCAGTAGTATAAGGGACAGCTACTACGAGCAGTACTTC. It specifies CASSIRDSYYEQYF. The V and J genes are TRBV19 and TRBJ2-7, with 7 positions matching TRBD1. The V gene's germline CDR1 is LNHDA and CDR2 SQIVND (reference sequence). The length of the CDR3 is 14 residues. Trimming cost V 2 bases and J 3 bases; bases outside gene matches: 4.

This rearrangement joins TRBV10-2 to TRBJ1-2, with a weak D call TRBD1 (5 bases). This CDR3 has 15 amino acids. The V gene lost 2 bases and the J gene lost 4 bases, with 14 bases spanning the gap. CDR1 is WSHSY and CDR2 is SAAADI in the germline V gene. The CDR3 loop is CASSETDQGSYGYTF. The CDR3 DNA follows: TGCGCCAGCAGTGAGACCGACCAGGGCTCCTATGGCTACACCTTC.

The sample holds many counts of this clone. The V gene is TRBV5-1, the J gene TRBJ2-1, with no clear D. The CDR3 is 15 amino acids. The germline V and J ends were trimmed by 0 bases and 6 bases, with 13 bases remaining between them. Germline V gives CDR1 SGHRS, CDR2 YFSETQ. The CDR3 region has the DNA TGCGCCAGCAGCTTGGAGGCCGACTGGCGCAATGAGCAGTTCTTC. Protein: CASSLEADWRNEQFF.

The V gene is TRBV18, the J gene TRBJ1-1; tentative D call: TRBD1 (5 bases). This CDR3 comprises 13 residues. CDR1 and CDR2 (germline): KGHSH, LQKENI. The V and J ends lost 6 bases and 4 bases respectively, with 12 bases between them. This chain's CDR3 is CASSITGITEAFF. Written as DNA, the CDR3 is TGTGCCAGCTCCATTACAGGCATCACTGAAGCTTTCTTT.

The V gene is TRBV7-3, the J gene TRBJ1-3; no firm D call. Trimming took off 5 bases at V and 2 bases at J, with 10 bases between the two ends. CDR3 length: 14 residues. CDR1 is SGHTA and CDR2 is FQGTGA in the germline V gene. CDR3 nucleotides: TGTGCCAGCAGCCAAGCGGCTACTGGAAACACCATATATTTT. Translating gives CASSQAATGNTIYF.

V and J are TRBV7-2 and TRBJ2-3; no clear D. Trimming took off 2 bases at V and 4 bases at J, with 13 bases between the two ends. The CDR3 spans 15 residues. Germline V gives CDR1 SGHTA, CDR2 FQGNSA. For the CDR3, the DNA is TGTGCCAGCAGCTTACAGACGAGCGCGTCAGATACGCAGTATTTT. This codes for CASSLQTSASDTQYF.

Only a few counts were recorded for this clone. The V and J genes are TRBV5-4 and TRBJ2-7, with TRBD2 matching over 12 bases. This CDR3 region has 16 residues. With V trimmed by 1 base and J by 3 bases, 5 bases remained unmatched. Germline V lookup: CDR1 SGHNT, CDR2 YYREEE (reference sequence). DNA for the CDR3: TGTGCCAGCAGCTTGCTAGCGGGGGGGCCCGGCTACGAGCAGTACTTC. It yields the protein CASSLLAGGPGYEQYF.

This sequence joins TRBV11-1 and TRBJ2-7; 9 bases fit TRBD1. Germline V lookup: CDR1 SGHAT, CDR2 FQDESV (reference sequence). The CDR3 runs to 12 residues. Losses at the gene ends were 6 bases for V and 6 bases for J; bases not matched to a gene: 3. The CDR3 bases are TGTGCCAGCAGGTCGACAGGGGGCGAGCAGTACTTC. Amino acid sequence: CASRSTGGEQYF.

This rearrangement joins TRBV6-5 to TRBJ2-5, with D possibly being TRBD1 (6 bases). CDR3 size: 13 residues. V lost 5 bases, J lost 4 bases, and 11 bases lay in between. From germline, CDR1 is MNHEY and CDR2 SVGAGI. CDR3 coding DNA: TGTGCCAGCAGTAGGACAGAGGCAGAGACCCAGTACTTC. Its translation is CASSRTEAETQYF.

The rearrangement uses TRBV6-5 and TRBJ1-1; D is ambiguous. CDR1 is MNHEY and CDR2 is SVGAGI in the germline V gene. This CDR3 has 12 residues. Trimming left V 8 bases short and J 1 base short, with 8 bases between. CDR3 in amino acids: CASGPGNTEAFF. In DNA, the CDR3 is TGTGCCAGCGGGCCTGGGAACACTGAAGCTTTCTTT.

To note about this clone: Within the sample, other DNA sequences also encode this same CDR3. The rearrangement uses TRBV5-1 and TRBJ1-2; D is uncertain. Germline V gene lookup returns CDR1 SGHRS and CDR2 YFSETQ. The germline V and J ends were trimmed by 1 base and 3 bases, with 4 bases remaining between them. The CDR3 length is 12 residues. The CDR3 DNA sequence: TGCGCCAGCAGCTTGACAGACTATGGCTACACCTTC. It translates to CASSLTDYGYTF.

J is TRBJ2-1 and V is TRBV7-8, with 14 bases aligning to TRBD2. This CDR3 comprises 16 residues. Germline V gene sequence: CDR1 SGHVS, CDR2 FQNEAQ. V was clipped by 4 bases and J by 10 bases; unmatched bases: 9. The CDR3 nucleotides are TGTGCCAGCAGCTCACAGACTAGCGGGGGGGTTGAAGAGCAGTTCTTC. This gives the protein CASSSQTSGGVEEQFF.

The chain carries TRBV7-9 and TRBJ1-4; TRBD1 might be the D (6 bases). CDR3 size: 16 residues. Germline lookup yields CDR1 SEHNR and CDR2 FQNEAQ (reference sequence). Between the trimmed V and J ends, which lost 0 bases and 2 bases, there was a span of 10 bases. The CDR3 DNA is TGTGCCAGCAGCTTAGCGGGGGGGCCGACTAATGAAAAACTGTTTTTT. Protein sequence: CASSLAGGPTNEKLFF.

This chain connects TRBV5-5 to TRBJ1-1; D might be TRBD1 (5 bases). Germline V lookup: CDR1 SGHKS, CDR2 YYEKEE (reference sequence). The V gene lost 4 bases and the J gene lost 0 bases, with 13 bases spanning the gap. This CDR3 has 15 amino acids. This CDR3 is CASSRVGAMNTEAFF. CDR3 in DNA: TGTGCCAGCAGCAGGGTAGGGGCCATGAACACTGAAGCTTTCTTT.

The chain joins TRBV27 to TRBJ2-1; D is perhaps TRBD2 (5 bases). The CDR3 loop spans 14 amino acids. Trimming removed 7 bases at V and 4 bases at J, with 14 bases between. Germline lookup yields CDR1 MNHEY and CDR2 SMNVEV (reference sequence). The CDR3 protein is CASNRGRIYNEQFF. DNA of the CDR3: TGTGCCAGCAACCGCGGGCGAATTTACAATGAGCAGTTCTTC.

The V and J genes are TRBV9 and TRBJ2-2; 8 nucleotides line up with TRBD1. The germline V gene encodes CDR1 SGDLS and CDR2 YYNGEE. The V gene end was trimmed by 3 bases and the J gene end by 0 bases; junction bases not matched to a gene: 4. CDR3 length: 16 amino acids. The CDR3 sequence: CASSAPGQANTGELFF. DNA for the CDR3: TGTGCCAGCAGCGCACCGGGACAGGCGAACACCGGGGAGCTGTTTTTT.

V is TRBV30 and J is TRBJ1-2, with TRBD1 matching over 7 bases. CDR1 is GTSNPN and CDR2 is SVGIG in the germline V gene (reference sequence). J gave up 4 bases and V 1 base, and 27 bases lay outside the gene matches. The length of the CDR3 is 21 residues. CDR3 in DNA: TGTGCCTGGAGTGACCCCCGGACAGGTCGATGGGGGCGGATCGAGTTCTATGGCTACACCTTC. This encodes CAWSDPRTGRWGRIEFYGYTF.

CDR3 sequence: CASSPQQDGANTGELFF. The CDR3, as DNA: TGTGCCAGCTCACCCCAGCAAGACGGAGCGAACACCGGGGAGCTGTTTTTT. The gene calls are TRBV18 and TRBJ2-2; D is ambiguous. CDR3 length: 17 amino acids. V dropped 3 bases and J dropped 0 bases, with 14 bases sitting between them. Germline CDR1 is KGHSH and CDR2 is LQKENI.

This chain links TRBV7-2 with TRBJ1-1, with a possible D match to TRBD1 (6 bases). The CDR3 is made up of 17 amino acids. V lost 2 bases and J lost 3, with 19 bases in between. Germline lookup yields CDR1 SGHTA and CDR2 FQGNSA. The CDR3 DNA follows: TGTGCCAGCAGCTTATCCTCCGAGGGGGGGCAGGACACTGAAGCTTTCTTT. It translates to CASSLSSEGGQDTEAFF.